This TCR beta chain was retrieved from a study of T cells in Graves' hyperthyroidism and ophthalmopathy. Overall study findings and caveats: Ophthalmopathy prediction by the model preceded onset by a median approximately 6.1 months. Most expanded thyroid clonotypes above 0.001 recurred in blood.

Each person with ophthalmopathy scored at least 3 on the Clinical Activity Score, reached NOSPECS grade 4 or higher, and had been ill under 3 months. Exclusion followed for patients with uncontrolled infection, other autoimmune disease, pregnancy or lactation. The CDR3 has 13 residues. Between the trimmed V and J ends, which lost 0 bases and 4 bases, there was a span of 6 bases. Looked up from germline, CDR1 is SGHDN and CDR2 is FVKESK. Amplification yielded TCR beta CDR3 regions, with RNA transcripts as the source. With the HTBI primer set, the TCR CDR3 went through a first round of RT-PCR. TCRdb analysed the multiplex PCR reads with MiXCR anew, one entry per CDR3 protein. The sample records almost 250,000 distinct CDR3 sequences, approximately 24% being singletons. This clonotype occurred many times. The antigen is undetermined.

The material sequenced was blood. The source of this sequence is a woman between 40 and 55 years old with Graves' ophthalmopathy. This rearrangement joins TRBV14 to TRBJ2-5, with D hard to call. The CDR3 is CASSQDLGETQYF. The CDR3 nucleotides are TGTGCCAGCAGCCAAGATCTTGGAGAGACCCAGTACTTC.